These T cell receptor beta chains were read from a single sample in a study of immune evolution from preneoplasia to lung adenocarcinoma. Sequencing was performed with immunoSEQ multiplex PCR; in TCRdb, only in-frame clones are kept and a portion is missing. The sample consists of more than 6,000 clones, less than 85% of them appearing once. The sample was FFPE minimally invasive lung adenocarcinoma tissue. The receptor set was obtained from a person aged 65 to 85 with lung adenocarcinoma. CDR3s include the opening cysteine and the closing phenylalanine or tryptophan. Size tells how often a clone was seen (once, few, many) or the class of an expanded clone, and some rows leave it out.

CASSLRTGTAGNTIYF,TRBJ1-3,.,TRBV5-1
CASSPTSGRIETQYF,TRBJ2-5,.,TRBV7-8
CATTGEGTTYEQYF,TRBJ2-7,.,TRBV10-3
CASSHGPSYEQYF,TRBJ2-7,.,TRBV4-1
CASSLVSAQRKTQYF,TRBJ2-5,.,TRBV5-1
CASSVGGGGLDTQYF,TRBJ2-3,.,TRBV9
CASSPGTGVGKLFF,TRBJ1-4,few,TRBV6-1
CASSLYYEQYF,TRBJ2-7,.,TRBV7-8
CASSEARGGTYEQYF,TRBJ2-7,.,TRBV6-1
CASSPLGNEAFF,TRBJ1-1,.,TRBV18
CASSIRQQNTEAFF,TRBJ1-1,.,TRBV19
CASNVGVAGNTIYF,TRBJ1-3,.,TRBV7-8
CASSRGGGITDTQYF,TRBJ2-3,once,TRBV5-4
CASSQAGSGGNYGYTF,TRBJ1-2,medium-sized,TRBV5-1
CASRGTYGYTF,TRBJ1-2,few,TRBV28